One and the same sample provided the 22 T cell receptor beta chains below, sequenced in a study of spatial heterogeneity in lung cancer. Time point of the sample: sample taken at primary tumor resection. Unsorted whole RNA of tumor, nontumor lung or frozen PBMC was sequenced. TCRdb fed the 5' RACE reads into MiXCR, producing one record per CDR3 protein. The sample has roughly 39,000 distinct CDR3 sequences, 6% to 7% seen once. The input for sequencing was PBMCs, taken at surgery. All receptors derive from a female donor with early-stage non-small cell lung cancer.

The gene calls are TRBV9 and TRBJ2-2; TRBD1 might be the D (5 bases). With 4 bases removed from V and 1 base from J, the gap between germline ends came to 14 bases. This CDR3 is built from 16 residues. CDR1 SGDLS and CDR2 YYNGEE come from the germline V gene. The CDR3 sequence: CASSLQVNMNTGELFF. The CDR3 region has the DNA TGTGCCAGCAGCCTACAGGTTAACATGAACACCGGGGAGCTGTTTTTT.

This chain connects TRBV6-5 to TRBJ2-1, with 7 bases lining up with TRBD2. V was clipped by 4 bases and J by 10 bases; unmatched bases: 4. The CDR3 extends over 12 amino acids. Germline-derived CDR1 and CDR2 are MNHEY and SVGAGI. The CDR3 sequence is CASSSREGEQFF. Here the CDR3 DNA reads TGTGCCAGCAGTTCCAGGGAGGGCGAGCAGTTCTTC.

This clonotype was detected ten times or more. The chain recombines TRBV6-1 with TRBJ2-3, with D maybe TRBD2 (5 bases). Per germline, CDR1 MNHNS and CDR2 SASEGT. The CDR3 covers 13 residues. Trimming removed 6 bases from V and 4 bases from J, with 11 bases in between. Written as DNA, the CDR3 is TGTGCCAGCAGAGGATTAGCGTCAGATACGCAGTATTTT. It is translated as CASRGLASDTQYF.

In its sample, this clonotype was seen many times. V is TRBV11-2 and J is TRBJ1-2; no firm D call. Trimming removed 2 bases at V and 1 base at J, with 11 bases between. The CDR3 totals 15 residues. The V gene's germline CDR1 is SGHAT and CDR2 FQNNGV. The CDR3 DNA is TGTGCCAGCAGCTTACGTGTCGCCCTTAACTATGGCTACACCTTC. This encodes CASSLRVALNYGYTF.

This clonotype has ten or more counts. The CDR3 protein is CASGNNYGYTF. CDR3 coding DNA: TGTGCCAGCGGAAACAACTATGGCTACACCTTC. V gene TRBV12-3 or TRBV12-4 combines with J gene TRBJ1-2; D call uncertain. The CDR3 has 11 amino acids. V dropped 8 bases and J dropped 2 bases, with 6 bases sitting between them.

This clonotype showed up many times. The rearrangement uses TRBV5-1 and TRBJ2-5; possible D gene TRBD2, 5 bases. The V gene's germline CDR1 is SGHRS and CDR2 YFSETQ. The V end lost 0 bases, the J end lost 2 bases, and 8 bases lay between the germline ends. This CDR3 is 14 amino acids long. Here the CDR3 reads CASSLVSGQETQYF. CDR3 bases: TGCGCCAGCAGCTTGGTATCGGGACAAGAGACCCAGTACTTC. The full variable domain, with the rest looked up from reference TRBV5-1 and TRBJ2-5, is KAGVTQTPRYLIKTRGQQVTLSCSPISGHRSVSWYQQTPGQGLQFLFEYFSETQRNKGNFPGRFSGRQFSNSRSEMNVSTLELGDSALYLCASSLVSGQETQYFGPGTRLLVL.

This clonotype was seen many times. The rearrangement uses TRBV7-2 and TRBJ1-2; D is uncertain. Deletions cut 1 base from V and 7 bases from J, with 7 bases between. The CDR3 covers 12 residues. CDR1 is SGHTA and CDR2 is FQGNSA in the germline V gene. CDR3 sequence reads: CASSLGVSGYTF. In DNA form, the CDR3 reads TGTGCCAGCAGCTTAGGGGTCTCTGGCTACACCTTC.

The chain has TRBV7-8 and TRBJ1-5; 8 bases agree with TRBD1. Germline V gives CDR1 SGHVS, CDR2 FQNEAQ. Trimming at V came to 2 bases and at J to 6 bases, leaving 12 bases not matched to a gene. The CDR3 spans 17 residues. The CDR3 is CASSLLTRRGLGQPQHF. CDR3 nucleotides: TGTGCCAGCAGCTTACTAACCCGCAGGGGGCTCGGTCAGCCCCAGCATTTT.

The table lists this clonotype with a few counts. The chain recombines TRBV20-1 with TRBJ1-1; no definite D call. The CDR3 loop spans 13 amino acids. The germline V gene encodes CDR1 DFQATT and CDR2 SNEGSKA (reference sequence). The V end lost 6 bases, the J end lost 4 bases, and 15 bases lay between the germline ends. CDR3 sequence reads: CSAKRDRVTEAFF. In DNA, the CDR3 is TGCAGTGCCAAAAGAGATCGGGTCACTGAAGCTTTCTTT.

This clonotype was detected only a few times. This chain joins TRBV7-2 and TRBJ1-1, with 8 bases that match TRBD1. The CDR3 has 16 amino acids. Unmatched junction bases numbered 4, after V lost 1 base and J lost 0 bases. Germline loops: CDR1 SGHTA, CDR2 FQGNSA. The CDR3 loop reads CASSLDQGALNTEAFF. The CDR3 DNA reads TGTGCCAGCAGCTTAGACCAGGGGGCCCTGAACACTGAAGCTTTCTTT.

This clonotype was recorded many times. In nucleotides, the CDR3 is TGCGCCAGCATCGACTCATTAACGGGACAGAACTACAATGAGCAGTTCTTC. Translation: CASIDSLTGQNYNEQFF. The chain has TRBV5-1 and TRBJ2-1; TRBD1 matches 7 bases. The CDR3 is 17 amino acids. Germline values: CDR1 SGHRS, CDR2 YFSETQ. With 6 bases clipped from V and 3 bases from J, the junction kept 15 bases outside the gene matches.

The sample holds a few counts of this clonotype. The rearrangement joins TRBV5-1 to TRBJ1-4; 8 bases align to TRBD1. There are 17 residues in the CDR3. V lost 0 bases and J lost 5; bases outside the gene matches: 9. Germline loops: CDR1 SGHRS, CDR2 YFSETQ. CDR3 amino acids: CASSLAGDRPLNEKLFF. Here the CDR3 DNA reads TGCGCCAGCAGCTTGGCGGGGGACAGGCCCTTAAATGAAAAACTGTTTTTT. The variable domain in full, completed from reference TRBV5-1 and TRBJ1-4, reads KAGVTQTPRYLIKTRGQQVTLSCSPISGHRSVSWYQQTPGQGLQFLFEYFSETQRNKGNFPGRFSGRQFSNSRSEMNVSTLELGDSALYLCASSLAGDRPLNEKLFFGSGTQLSVL.

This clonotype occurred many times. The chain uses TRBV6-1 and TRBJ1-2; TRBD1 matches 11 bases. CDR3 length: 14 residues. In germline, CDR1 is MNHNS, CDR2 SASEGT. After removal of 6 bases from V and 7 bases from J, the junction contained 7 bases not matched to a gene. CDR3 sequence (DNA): TGTGCCAGCAGGCTGGGACAGGGGGATAGTGGCTACACCTTC. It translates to CASRLGQGDSGYTF.

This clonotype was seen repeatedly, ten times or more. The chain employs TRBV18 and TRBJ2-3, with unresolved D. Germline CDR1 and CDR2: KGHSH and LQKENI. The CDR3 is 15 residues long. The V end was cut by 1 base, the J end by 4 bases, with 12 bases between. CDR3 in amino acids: CASSPQVTSADTQYF. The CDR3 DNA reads TGTGCCAGCTCACCACAGGTTACATCCGCAGATACGCAGTATTTT.

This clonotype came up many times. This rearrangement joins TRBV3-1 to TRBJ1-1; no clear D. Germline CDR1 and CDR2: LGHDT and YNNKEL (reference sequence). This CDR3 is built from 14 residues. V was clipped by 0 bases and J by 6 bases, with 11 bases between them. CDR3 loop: CASSQDGGTSEAFF. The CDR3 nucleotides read TGTGCCAGCAGCCAAGATGGCGGCACATCTGAAGCTTTCTTT.

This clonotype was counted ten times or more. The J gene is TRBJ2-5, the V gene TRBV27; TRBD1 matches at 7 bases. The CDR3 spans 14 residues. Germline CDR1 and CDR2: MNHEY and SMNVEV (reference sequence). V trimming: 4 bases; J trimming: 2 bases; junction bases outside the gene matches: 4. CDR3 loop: CASSSGTVQETQYF. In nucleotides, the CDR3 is TGTGCCAGCAGTTCCGGGACAGTACAAGAGACCCAGTACTTC.

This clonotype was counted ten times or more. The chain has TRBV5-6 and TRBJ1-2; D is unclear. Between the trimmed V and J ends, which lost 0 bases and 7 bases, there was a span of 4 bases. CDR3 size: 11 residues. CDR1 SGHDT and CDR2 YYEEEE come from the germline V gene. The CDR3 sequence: CASSLDGGYTF. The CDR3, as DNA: TGTGCCAGCAGCTTGGACGGTGGCTACACCTTC.

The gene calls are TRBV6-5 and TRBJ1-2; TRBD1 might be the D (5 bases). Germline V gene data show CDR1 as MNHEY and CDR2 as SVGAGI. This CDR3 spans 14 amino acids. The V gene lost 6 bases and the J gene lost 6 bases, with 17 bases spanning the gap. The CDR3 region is CASSGTGPDDGYTF. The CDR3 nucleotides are TGTGCCAGCAGCGGAACAGGACCCGATGATGGCTACACCTTC.

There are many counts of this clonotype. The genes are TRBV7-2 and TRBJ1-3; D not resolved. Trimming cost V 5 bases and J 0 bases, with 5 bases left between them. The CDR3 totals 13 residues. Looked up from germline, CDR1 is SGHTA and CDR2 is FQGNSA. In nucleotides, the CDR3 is TGTGCCAGCAGCGGTAGCTCTGGAAACACCATATATTTT. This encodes CASSGSSGNTIYF.

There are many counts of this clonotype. CDR3 amino acids: CASTPGGARRETQYF. CDR3 nucleotides: TGTGCCAGCACCCCAGGGGGGGCACGGAGAGAGACCCAGTACTTC. The V call is TRBV11-2, the J call TRBJ2-5, with D tentatively TRBD1 or TRBD2 (7 bases each). This CDR3 spans 15 amino acids. Trimming removed 7 bases at V and 4 bases at J, with 19 bases between. Germline CDR1 SGHAT, CDR2 FQNNGV.

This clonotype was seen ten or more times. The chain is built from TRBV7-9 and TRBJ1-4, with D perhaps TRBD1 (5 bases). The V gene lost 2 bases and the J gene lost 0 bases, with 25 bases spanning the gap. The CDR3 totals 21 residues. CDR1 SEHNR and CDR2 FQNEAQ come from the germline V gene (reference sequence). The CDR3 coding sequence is TGTGCCAGCAGCTTAAAACGGGGCGGAATACGGGGCCCTGCAACTAATGAAAAACTGTTTTTT. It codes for CASSLKRGGIRGPATNEKLFF.

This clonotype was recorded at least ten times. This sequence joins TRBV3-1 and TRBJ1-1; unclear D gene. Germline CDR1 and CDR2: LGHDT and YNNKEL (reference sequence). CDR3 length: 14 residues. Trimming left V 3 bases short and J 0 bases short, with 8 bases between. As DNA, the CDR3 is TGTGCCAGCAGCCAGTTCCCGATGAACACTGAAGCTTTCTTT. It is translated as CASSQFPMNTEAFF.